This T cell receptor (beta chain) was obtained from a study of shared clonotypes between healthy human individuals. Study background: A donor's plate count was three for CD4 naive and three for CD4 memory; CD8 naive had two and CD8 memory one.

This clone was observed a single time. V was clipped by 6 bases and J by 2 bases; unmatched bases: 13. The germline CDR1 and CDR2 sequences are MGHRA and YSYEKL. This CDR3 region has 17 residues. CD8 memory fractions consisted of CD45RO+ and CCR7-negative CD45RA+ TemRA cells together. Replicate PCRs from sorted subsets contained around 200 ng DNA, which is around 29,000 T cell genomes. Data came from immunoSEQ multiplex PCR; TCRdb stores just in-frame clones and leaves some out. The data contain a few hundred thousand clones, about nine tenths of them singletons. This clonotype was obtained from a man aged 18 to 30 in good health. V usage is TRBV4-1 and J usage is TRBJ1-5; TRBD1 agrees at 7 bases. The sample was memory CD8+ T cells sorted from blood. As to subset: CD45RO+ cells pooled with CCR7-negative TemRA cells. The CDR3 loop reads CASRDTWAGTGNQPQHF. CDR3 DNA: TGCGCCAGCAGAGACACCTGGGCCGGGACAGGCAATCAGCCCCAGCATTTT.